This T cell receptor beta chain was obtained from a study of CD8+CD57+ T cells in acquired aplastic anemia. Overall study context: Sorted CD4+ and CD8+ cells gave a mean 3.2 ug DNA, range about 0.17 to 27.4 ug. Mean read depth for CD4+ cells from healthy donors was roughly 11 million. Study-wide results and caveats: Patients had roughly 29 CD8+ CDR3 sequences in common with controls (the shared set).

Genomic DNA constituted the template upon which TCR beta VDJ and CDR3 profiling was performed. MiXCR, applied by TCRdb to the reads, yields one record per CDR3 protein. Of fewer than 150,000 distinct CDR3 sequences listed, over 45% were seen once; the top ten hold roughly 2.7%. This clonotype was seen many times. Its antigen is as yet unknown. With 1 base removed from V and 4 bases from J, the gap between germline ends came to 7 bases. The CDR3 loop spans 13 amino acids. CDR1 and CDR2 from the germline V gene are LGHDT and YNNKEL (reference sequence). V gene TRBV3-1 combines with J gene TRBJ2-5; D might be TRBD1 (5 bases). The sample consisted of sorted CD4+, CD8+, or CD8+CD57+ T cells (not recorded which) from PBMCs. This clonotype was sampled from a human donor in good health, serving as a control. CDR3 nucleotide sequence: TGTGCCAGCAGCCAAGTGACAGCAGAGACCCAGTACTTC. It is translated as CASSQVTAETQYF.